This T cell receptor beta chain was retrieved from a study of identical twins' blood T cells. General observations from the study: Abundant TCRbeta CDR3s overlapped more between twins than with unrelated donors. V gene usage reportedly matched far better within twin pairs than unrelated donors.

The germline CDR1 and CDR2 sequences are DFQATT and SNEGSKA (reference sequence). Trimming took 6 bases from V and 8 from J; bases not matched to a gene: 7. This CDR3 contains 13 residues. Donors were six healthy women in three monozygous twin pairs. All three twin pairs grew up together with likely shared infections and vaccines. A single record per CDR3 protein comes from TCRdb applying MiXCR to the 5' RACE reads. Of roughly 380,000 distinct CDR3 sequences detected, roughly 31% appear once; the ten largest clones hold about 6%. Concerning this clonotype: The antigen remains undetermined.

The V and J genes are TRBV20-1 and TRBJ1-4, with 9 bases matching TRBD1. Sequencing was performed on PBMCs. The TCR sequence derives from a woman aged 18 to 49 in good health. The DNA for the CDR3 is TGCAGTGCCCGGGGACAGGGTAGGGAAAAACTGTTTTTT. Protein sequence: CSARGQGREKLFF.